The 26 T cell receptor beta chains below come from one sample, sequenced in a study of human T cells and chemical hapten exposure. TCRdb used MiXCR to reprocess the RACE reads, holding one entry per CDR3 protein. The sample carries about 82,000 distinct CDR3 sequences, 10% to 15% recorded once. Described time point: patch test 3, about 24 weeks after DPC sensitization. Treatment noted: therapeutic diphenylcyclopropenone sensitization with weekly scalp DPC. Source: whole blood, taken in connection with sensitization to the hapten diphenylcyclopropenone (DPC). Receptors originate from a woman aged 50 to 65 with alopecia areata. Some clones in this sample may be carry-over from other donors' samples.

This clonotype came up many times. The CDR3 spells CASSAPGDHSPLHF. The CDR3 nucleotides are TGTGCCAGCAGTGCCCCAGGGGATCATTCACCCCTCCACTTT. This chain uses TRBV25-1 with TRBJ1-6; D is perhaps TRBD1 (6 bases). V shed 4 bases and J shed 8 bases, with 12 bases lying between them. This CDR3 has 14 residues. Germline lookup yields CDR1 MGHDK and CDR2 SYGVNS. The entire variable domain, with the rest obtained from reference TRBV25-1 and TRBJ1-6, is as follows: EADIYQTPRYLVIGTGKKITLECSQTMGHDKMYWYQQDPGMELHLIHYSYGVNSTEKGDLSSESTVSRIRTEHFPLTLESARPSHTSQYLCASSAPGDHSPLHFGNGTRLTVT.

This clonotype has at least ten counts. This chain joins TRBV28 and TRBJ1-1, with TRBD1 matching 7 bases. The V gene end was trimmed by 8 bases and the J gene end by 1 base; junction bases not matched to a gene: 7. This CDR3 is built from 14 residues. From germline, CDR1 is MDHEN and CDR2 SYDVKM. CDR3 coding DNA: TGTGCCAGCGGAACCGGGACAGAGAACACTGAAGCTTTCTTT. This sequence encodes CASGTGTENTEAFF.

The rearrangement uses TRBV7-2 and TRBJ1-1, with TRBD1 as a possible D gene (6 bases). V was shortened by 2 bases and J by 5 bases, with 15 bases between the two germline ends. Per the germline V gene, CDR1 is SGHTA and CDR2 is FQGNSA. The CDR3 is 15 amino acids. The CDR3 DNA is TGTGCCAGCAGCTTATCTGGGGGCATGAGGACTGAAGCTTTCTTT. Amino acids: CASSLSGGMRTEAFF.

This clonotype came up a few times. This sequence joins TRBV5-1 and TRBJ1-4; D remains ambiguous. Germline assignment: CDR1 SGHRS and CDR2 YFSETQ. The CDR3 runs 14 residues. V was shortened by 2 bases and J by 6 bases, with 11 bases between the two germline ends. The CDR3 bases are TGCGCCAGCAGCTTCTCTGGGTTAGATGAAAAACTGTTTTTT. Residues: CASSFSGLDEKLFF. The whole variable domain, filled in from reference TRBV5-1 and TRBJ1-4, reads KAGVTQTPRYLIKTRGQQVTLSCSPISGHRSVSWYQQTPGQGLQFLFEYFSETQRNKGNFPGRFSGRQFSNSRSEMNVSTLELGDSALYLCASSFSGLDEKLFFGSGTQLSVL.

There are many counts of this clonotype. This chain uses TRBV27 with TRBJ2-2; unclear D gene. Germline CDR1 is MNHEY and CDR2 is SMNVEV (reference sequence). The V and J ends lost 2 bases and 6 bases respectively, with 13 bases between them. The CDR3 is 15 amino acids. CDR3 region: CASSLRRFSAGELFF. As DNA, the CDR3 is TGTGCCAGCAGTTTAAGAAGGTTTTCGGCCGGGGAGCTGTTTTTT.

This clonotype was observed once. CDR3 DNA: TGCAGTGCTAGAGATCCTACAGCTGCAGCCTACGAGCAGTACTTC. It yields the protein CSARDPTAAAYEQYF. V usage is TRBV20-1 and J usage is TRBJ2-7; D gene ambiguous. With 0 bases removed from V and 2 bases from J, the gap between germline ends came to 14 bases. This CDR3 contains 15 residues. Germline-derived CDR1 and CDR2 are DFQATT and SNEGSKA (reference sequence).

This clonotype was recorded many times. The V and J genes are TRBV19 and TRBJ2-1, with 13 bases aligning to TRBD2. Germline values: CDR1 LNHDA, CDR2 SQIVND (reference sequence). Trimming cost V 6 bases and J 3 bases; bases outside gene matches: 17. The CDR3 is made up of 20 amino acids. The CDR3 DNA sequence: TGTGCCAGTAGCCCTGACAGAGGACTAGCGGGAGTCCGCAGCTACAATGAGCAGTTCTTC. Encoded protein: CASSPDRGLAGVRSYNEQFF.

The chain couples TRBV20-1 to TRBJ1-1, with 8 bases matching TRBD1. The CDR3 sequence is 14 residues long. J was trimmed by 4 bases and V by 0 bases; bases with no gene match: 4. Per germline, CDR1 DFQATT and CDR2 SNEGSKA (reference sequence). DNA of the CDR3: TGCAGTGCTAGAGATTGGACAGGGAGCACTGAAGCTTTCTTT. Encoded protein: CSARDWTGSTEAFF.

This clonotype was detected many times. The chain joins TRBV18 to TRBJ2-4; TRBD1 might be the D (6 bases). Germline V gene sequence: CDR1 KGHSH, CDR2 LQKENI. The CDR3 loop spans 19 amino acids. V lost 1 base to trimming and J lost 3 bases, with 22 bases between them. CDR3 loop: CASSPLVTGIPSVKNIQYF. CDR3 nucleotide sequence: TGTGCCAGCTCACCACTGGTGACAGGCATACCTTCAGTCAAAAACATTCAGTACTTC.

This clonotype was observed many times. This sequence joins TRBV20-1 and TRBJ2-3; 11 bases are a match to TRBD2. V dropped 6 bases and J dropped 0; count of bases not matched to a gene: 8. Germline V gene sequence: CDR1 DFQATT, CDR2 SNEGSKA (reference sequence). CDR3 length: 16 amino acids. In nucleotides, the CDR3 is TGCAGTGCCCTTATCCGACTAGCGGGAAGCACAGATACGCAGTATTTT. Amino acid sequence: CSALIRLAGSTDTQYF.

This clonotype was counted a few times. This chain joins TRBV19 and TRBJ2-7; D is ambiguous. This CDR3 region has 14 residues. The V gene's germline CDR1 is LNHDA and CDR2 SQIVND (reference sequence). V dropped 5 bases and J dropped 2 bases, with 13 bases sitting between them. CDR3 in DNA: TGTGCCAGTAGTCCATCGACTCTCGCCTACGAGCAGTACTTC. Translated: CASSPSTLAYEQYF.

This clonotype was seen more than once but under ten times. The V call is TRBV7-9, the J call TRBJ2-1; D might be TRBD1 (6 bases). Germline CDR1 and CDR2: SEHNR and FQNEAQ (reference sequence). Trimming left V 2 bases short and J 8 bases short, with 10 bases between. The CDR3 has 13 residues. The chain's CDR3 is CASSLSNRDEQFF. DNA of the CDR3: TGTGCCAGCAGCTTATCCAACAGGGATGAGCAGTTCTTC.

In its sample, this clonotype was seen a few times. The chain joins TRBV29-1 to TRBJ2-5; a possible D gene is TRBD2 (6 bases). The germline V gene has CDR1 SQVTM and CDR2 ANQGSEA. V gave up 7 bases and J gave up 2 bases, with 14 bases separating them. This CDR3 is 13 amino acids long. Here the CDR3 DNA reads TGCAGCGGCGGGGACTCAATACAAGAGACCCAGTACTTC. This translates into CSGGDSIQETQYF.

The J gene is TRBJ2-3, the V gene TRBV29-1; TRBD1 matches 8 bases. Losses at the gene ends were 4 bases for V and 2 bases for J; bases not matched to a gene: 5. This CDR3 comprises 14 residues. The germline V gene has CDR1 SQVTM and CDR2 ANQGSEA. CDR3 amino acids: CSVAGDRFTDTQYF. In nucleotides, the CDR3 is TGCAGCGTTGCAGGGGACAGGTTCACAGATACGCAGTATTTT.

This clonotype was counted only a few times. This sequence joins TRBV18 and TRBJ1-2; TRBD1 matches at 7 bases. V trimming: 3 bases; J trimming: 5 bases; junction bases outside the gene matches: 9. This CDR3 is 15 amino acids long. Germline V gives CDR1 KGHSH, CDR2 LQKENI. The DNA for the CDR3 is TGTGCCAGCTCACCTAGGACAGGCGACGGATATGGCTACACCTTC. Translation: CASSPRTGDGYGYTF. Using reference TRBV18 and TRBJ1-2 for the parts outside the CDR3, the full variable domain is NAGVMQNPRHLVRRRGQEARLRCSPMKGHSHVYWYRQLPEEGLKFMVYLQKENIIDESGMPKERFSAEFPKEGPSILRIQQVVRGDSAAYFCASSPRTGDGYGYTFGSGTRLTVV.

The CDR3: CSVEGPGPPYEQYF. CDR3 sequence (DNA): TGCAGCGTTGAAGGCCCCGGGCCCCCCTACGAGCAGTACTTC. The chain is built from TRBV29-1 and TRBJ2-7; D call uncertain. Germline V gene data show CDR1 as SQVTM and CDR2 as ANQGSEA. The germline V and J ends were trimmed by 1 base and 2 bases, with 12 bases remaining between them. The CDR3 is made up of 14 amino acids.

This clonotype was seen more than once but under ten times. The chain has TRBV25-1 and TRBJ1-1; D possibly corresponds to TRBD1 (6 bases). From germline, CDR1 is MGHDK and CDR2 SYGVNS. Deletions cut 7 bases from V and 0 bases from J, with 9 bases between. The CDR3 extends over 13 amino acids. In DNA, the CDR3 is TGTGCCAGCAAGGGACATATGAACACTGAAGCTTTCTTT. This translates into CASKGHMNTEAFF.

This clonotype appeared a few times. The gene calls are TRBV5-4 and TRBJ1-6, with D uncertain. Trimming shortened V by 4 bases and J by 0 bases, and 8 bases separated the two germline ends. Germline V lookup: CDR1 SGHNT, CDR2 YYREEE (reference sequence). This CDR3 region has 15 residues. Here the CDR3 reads CASSGQSSYNSPLHF. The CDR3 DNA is TGTGCCAGCAGCGGGCAGAGCTCCTATAATTCACCCCTCCACTTT.

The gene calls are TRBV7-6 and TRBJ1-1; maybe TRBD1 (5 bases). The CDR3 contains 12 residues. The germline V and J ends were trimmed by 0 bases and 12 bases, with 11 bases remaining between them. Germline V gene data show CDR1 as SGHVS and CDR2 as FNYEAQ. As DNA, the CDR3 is TGTGCCAGCAGCTTAGCAACGGGGCCGCCTTTCTTT. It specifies CASSLATGPPFF.

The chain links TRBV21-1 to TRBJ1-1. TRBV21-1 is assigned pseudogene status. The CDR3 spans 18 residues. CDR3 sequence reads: CASSKARGNKAMNTEAFF. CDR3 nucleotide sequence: TGTGCCAGCAGCAAAGCGCGGGGTAACAAGGCAATGAACACTGAAGCTTTCTTT.

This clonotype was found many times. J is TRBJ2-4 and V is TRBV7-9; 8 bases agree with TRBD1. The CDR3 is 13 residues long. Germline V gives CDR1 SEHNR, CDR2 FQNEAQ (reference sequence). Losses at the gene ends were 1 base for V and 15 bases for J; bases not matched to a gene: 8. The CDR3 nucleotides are TGTGCCAGCAGCTTAGAACCGCAGGGGGCATGGTACTTC. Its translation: CASSLEPQGAWYF.

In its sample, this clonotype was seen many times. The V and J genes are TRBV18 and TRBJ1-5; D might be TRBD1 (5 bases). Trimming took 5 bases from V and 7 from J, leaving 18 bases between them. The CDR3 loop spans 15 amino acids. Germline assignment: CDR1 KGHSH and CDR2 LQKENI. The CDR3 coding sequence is TGTGCCAGCTCAGACCAGTGGGGGACGGAGCAGCCCCAGCATTTT. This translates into CASSDQWGTEQPQHF.

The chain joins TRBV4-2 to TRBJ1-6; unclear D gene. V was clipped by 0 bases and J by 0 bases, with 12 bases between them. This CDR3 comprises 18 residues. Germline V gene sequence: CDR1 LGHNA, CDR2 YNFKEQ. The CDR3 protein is CASSQDIPESSYNSPLHF. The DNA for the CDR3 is TGTGCCAGCAGCCAAGATATACCAGAGAGCTCCTATAATTCACCCCTCCACTTT.

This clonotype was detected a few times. CDR3 loop: CASSDPVGSSYNEQFF. The CDR3 bases are TGTGCCAGCAGTGATCCTGTCGGTAGCTCCTACAATGAGCAGTTCTTC. The chain carries TRBV6-1 and TRBJ2-1; unclear D gene. The V end was cut by 3 bases, the J end by 0 bases, with 12 bases between. Germline CDR1 MNHNS, CDR2 SASEGT. The CDR3 extends over 16 amino acids.

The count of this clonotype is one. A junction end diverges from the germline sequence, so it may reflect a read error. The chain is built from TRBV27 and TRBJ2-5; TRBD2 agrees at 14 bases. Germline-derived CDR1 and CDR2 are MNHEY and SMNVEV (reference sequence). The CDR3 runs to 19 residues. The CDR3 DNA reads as TGTGGCAGCAGTTCCTTAGGACTAGCGGGAGGCCAGCGGGGGGAGACCCAGTACTTC. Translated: CGSSSLGLAGGQRGETQYF.

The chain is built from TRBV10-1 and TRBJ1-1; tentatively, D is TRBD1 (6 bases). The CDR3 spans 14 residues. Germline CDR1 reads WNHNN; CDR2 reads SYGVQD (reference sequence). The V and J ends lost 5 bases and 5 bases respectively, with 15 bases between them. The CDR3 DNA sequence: TGCGCCAGCAGTCCCCATGGGGGGCAGACTGAAGCTTTCTTT. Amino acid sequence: CASSPHGGQTEAFF.